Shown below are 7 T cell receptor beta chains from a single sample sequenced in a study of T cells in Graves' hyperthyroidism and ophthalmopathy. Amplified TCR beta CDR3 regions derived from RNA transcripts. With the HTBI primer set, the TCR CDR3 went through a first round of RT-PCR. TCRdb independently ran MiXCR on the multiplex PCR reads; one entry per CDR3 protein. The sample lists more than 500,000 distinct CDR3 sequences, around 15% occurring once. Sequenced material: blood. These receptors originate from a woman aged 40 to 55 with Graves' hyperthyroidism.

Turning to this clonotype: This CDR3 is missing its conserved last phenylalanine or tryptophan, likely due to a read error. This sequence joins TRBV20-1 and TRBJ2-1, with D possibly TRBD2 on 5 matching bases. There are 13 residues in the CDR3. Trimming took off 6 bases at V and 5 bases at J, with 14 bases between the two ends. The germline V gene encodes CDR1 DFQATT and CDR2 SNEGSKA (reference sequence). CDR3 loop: CSALGAENNEQFL. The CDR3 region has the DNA TGCAGTGCATTGGGAGCGGAGAACAATGAGCAGTTCCTC.

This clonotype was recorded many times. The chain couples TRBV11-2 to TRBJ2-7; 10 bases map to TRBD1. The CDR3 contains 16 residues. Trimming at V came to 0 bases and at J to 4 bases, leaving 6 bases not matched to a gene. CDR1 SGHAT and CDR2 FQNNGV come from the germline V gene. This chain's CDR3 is CASSLDRQGAGYEQYF. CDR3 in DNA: TGTGCCAGCAGCTTAGACCGACAGGGGGCTGGGTACGAGCAGTACTTC.

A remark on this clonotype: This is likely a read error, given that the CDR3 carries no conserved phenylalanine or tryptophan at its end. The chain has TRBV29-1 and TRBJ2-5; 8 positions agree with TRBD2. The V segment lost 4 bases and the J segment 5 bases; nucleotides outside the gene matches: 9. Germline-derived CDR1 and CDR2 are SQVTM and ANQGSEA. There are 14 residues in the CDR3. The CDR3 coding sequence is TGCAGCGTTGGTCTGATCGGCGGGAGGGAGACCCAGTACCTC. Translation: CSVGLIGGRETQYL.

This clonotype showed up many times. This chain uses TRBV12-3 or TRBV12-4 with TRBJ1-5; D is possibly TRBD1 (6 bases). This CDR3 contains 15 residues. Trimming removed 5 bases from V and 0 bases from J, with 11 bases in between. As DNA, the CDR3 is TGTGCCAGCAGTAGGCACAGGGATAGCAATCAGCCCCAGCATTTT. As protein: CASSRHRDSNQPQHF.

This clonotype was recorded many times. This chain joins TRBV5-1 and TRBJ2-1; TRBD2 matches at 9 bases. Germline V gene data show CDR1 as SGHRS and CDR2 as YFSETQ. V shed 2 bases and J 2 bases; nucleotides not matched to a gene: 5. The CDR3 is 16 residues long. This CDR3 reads CASSLDLAGTYNEQFF. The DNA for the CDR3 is TGCGCCAGCAGCTTAGACCTAGCGGGAACCTACAATGAGCAGTTCTTC.

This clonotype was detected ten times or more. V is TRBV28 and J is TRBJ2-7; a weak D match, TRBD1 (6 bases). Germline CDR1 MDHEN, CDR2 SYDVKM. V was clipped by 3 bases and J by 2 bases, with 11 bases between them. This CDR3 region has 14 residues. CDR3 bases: TGTGCCAGCAGTTTCAGGACAGCAACCTACGAGCAGTACTTC. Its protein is CASSFRTATYEQYF. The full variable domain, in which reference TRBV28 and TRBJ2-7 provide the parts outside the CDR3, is DVKVTQSSRYLVKRTGEKVFLECVQDMDHENMFWYRQDPGLGLRLIYFSYDVKMKEKGDIPEGYSVSREKKERFSLILESASTNQTSMYLCASSFRTATYEQYFGPGTRLTVT.

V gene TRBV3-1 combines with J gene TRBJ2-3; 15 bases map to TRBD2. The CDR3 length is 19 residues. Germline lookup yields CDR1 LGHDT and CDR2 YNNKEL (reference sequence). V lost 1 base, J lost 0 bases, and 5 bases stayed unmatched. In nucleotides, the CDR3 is TGTGCCAGCAGCCAAGGGACTAGCGGGAGGGACCGCAGCACAGATACGCAGTATTTT. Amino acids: CASSQGTSGRDRSTDTQYF.